The 28 T cell receptor beta chains given below trace back to one sample, sequenced in a study of blood T cell repertoires in COVID-19. The protocol was immunoSEQ multiplex PCR, while the TCRdb copy is restricted to in-frame clones and leaves out a portion. Here the sample spans 250,000 to 300,000 clones, 85% to 90% being singletons. What was sequenced was PBMCs or T cells enriched from blood (not recorded which). Receptors were obtained from a woman in her sixties or seventies in a cohort exposed to, infected with or recovered from COVID-19 (not recorded which).

V usage is TRBV4-1 and J usage is TRBJ2-5, with TRBD2 matching over 8 bases. The germline CDR1 and CDR2 sequences are MGHRA and YSYEKL. The CDR3 covers 15 residues. The junction had 4 bases not matched to a gene; V was cut back by 0 bases and J by 4 bases. The CDR3 nucleotides read TGCGCCAGCAGCCAAGACGGGACTAGTATAGAGACCCAGTACTTC. Protein: CASSQDGTSIETQYF.

The chain uses TRBV7-8 and TRBJ1-4, with TRBD1 identical over 7 bases. Germline CDR1 is SGHVS and CDR2 is FQNEAQ. CDR3 size: 16 residues. The J segment lost 10 bases and the V segment lost 5 bases, leaving 16 bases of the junction unmatched. CDR3 region: CASSPPLTGTMRKLFF. The CDR3 DNA sequence: TGTGCCAGCAGCCCCCCTTTGACAGGGACGATGAGAAAACTGTTTTTT.

This chain uses TRBV7-3 with TRBJ2-3; weak D call: TRBD1 (5 bases). The length of the CDR3 is 14 residues. Trimming shortened V by 8 bases and J by 2 bases, and 14 bases separated the two germline ends. Germline V gene sequence: CDR1 SGHTA, CDR2 FQGTGA. CDR3 coding DNA: TGTGCCAGCGGCAAGGCAGGGTACACAGATACGCAGTATTTT. Protein sequence: CASGKAGYTDTQYF.

The rearrangement links TRBV30 to TRBJ1-4; 9 positions match TRBD1. The junction had 6 bases not matched to a gene; V was cut back by 2 bases and J by 8 bases. Germline CDR1 GTSNPN, CDR2 SVGIG (reference sequence). The CDR3 consists of 14 residues. CDR3 residues: CAWSPGQGWEKLFF. CDR3 bases: TGTGCCTGGAGTCCGGGACAGGGTTGGGAAAAACTGTTTTTT.

The genes are TRBV19 and TRBJ2-7, with D perhaps matching TRBD1 (6 bases). The CDR3 has 15 amino acids. Germline V gene data show CDR1 as LNHDA and CDR2 as SQIVND (reference sequence). V lost 3 bases to trimming and J lost 3 bases, with 15 bases between them. The CDR3 sequence: CASSIKGGSSYEQYF. In DNA form, the CDR3 reads TGTGCCAGTAGTATCAAAGGGGGTAGCAGCTACGAGCAGTACTTC.

The V call is TRBV6-2 or TRBV6-3, the J call TRBJ2-7; D possibly corresponds to TRBD1 (5 bases). V shed 1 base and J shed 13 bases, with 11 bases lying between them. There are 11 residues in the CDR3. Germline lookup yields CDR1 MNHEY and CDR2 SVGEGT. This CDR3 reads CASSYFKGIYF. The CDR3 DNA sequence: TGTGCCAGCAGTTACTTCAAGGGGATCTACTTC.

This clone came up once. The chain carries TRBV30 and TRBJ2-1; D gene ambiguous. Trimming shortened V by 8 bases and J by 0 bases, and 11 bases separated the two germline ends. Germline V gene sequence: CDR1 GTSNPN, CDR2 SVGIG (reference sequence). The CDR3 is made up of 13 amino acids. CDR3: CAHTRSSYNEQFF. For the CDR3, the DNA is TGTGCCCATACACGGAGCTCCTACAATGAGCAGTTCTTC.

The V gene is TRBV9, the J gene TRBJ1-4; D is possibly TRBD1 (5 bases). Germline CDR1 is SGDLS and CDR2 is YYNGEE. CDR3 length equals 14 residues. V was clipped by 0 bases and J by 5 bases, with 8 bases between them. CDR3 coding DNA: TGTGCCAGCAGCGTAGCGGCAGGGAATGAAAAACTGTTTTTT. Residues: CASSVAAGNEKLFF. The full variable domain, completed using reference TRBV9 and TRBJ1-4, is DSGVTQTPKHLITATGQRVTLRCSPRSGDLSVYWYQQSLDQGLQFLIQYYNGEERAKGNILERFSAQQFPDLHSELNLSSLELGDSALYFCASSVAAGNEKLFFGSGTQLSVL.

The J gene is TRBJ1-2, the V gene TRBV18; D is undetermined. Between the trimmed V and J ends, which lost 8 bases and 6 bases, there was a span of 22 bases. The CDR3 consists of 15 residues. CDR1 and CDR2 from the germline V gene are KGHSH and LQKENI. CDR3 region: CASADQRSGSDGYTF. Here the CDR3 DNA reads TGTGCCAGCGCTGACCAGCGAAGCGGGTCGGATGGCTACACCTTC. Full variable domain (remainder filled in from reference TRBV18 and TRBJ1-2): NAGVMQNPRHLVRRRGQEARLRCSPMKGHSHVYWYRQLPEEGLKFMVYLQKENIIDESGMPKERFSAEFPKEGPSILRIQQVVRGDSAAYFCASADQRSGSDGYTFGSGTRLTVV.

J is TRBJ2-6 and V is TRBV5-6; 8 bases line up with TRBD2. Germline V gives CDR1 SGHDT, CDR2 YYEEEE. V was clipped by 2 bases and J by 0 bases; unmatched bases: 4. CDR3 size: 17 residues. This CDR3 reads CASSLGLASSGANVLTF. The CDR3 bases are TGTGCCAGCAGCTTAGGACTAGCCAGCTCTGGGGCCAACGTCCTGACTTTC.

The chain employs TRBV19 and TRBJ2-1; 10 nucleotides match TRBD2. The V gene's germline CDR1 is LNHDA and CDR2 SQIVND (reference sequence). Trimming took 3 bases from V and 5 from J; bases not matched to a gene: 10. The CDR3 consists of 17 residues. CDR3 region: CASSMGILAGENNEQFF. The CDR3 region has the DNA TGTGCCAGTAGTATGGGCATCCTAGCGGGAGAGAACAATGAGCAGTTCTTC.

The chain recombines TRBV19 with TRBJ2-6; no clear D. The CDR3 loop spans 13 amino acids. V lost 3 bases to trimming and J lost 2 bases, with 2 bases between them. CDR1 LNHDA and CDR2 SQIVND come from the germline V gene (reference sequence). DNA of the CDR3: TGTGCCAGTAGTATCACTGGGGCCAACGTCCTGACTTTC. This translates into CASSITGANVLTF.

The chain uses TRBV6-6 and TRBJ2-1, with TRBD2 identical over 7 bases. The J segment lost 1 base and the V segment lost 8 bases, leaving 8 bases of the junction unmatched. CDR1 and CDR2 (germline): MNHNY, SVGAGI (reference sequence). This CDR3 region has 15 residues. CDR3 sequence: CASESRGRSYNEQFF. The CDR3 nucleotides read TGTGCCAGCGAGTCTCGCGGGAGATCCTACAATGAGCAGTTCTTC.

The chain has TRBV14 and TRBJ2-1, with 7 nucleotides matching TRBD2. V lost 1 base, J lost 2 bases, and 5 bases stayed unmatched. Germline CDR1 and CDR2: SGHDN and FVKESK. The length of the CDR3 is 16 residues. CDR3 region: CASSQGLAVAYNEQFF. CDR3 DNA: TGTGCCAGCAGCCAAGGGCTAGCGGTAGCCTACAATGAGCAGTTCTTC.

The chain has TRBV6-1 and TRBJ2-5; 9 nucleotides line up with TRBD1. Unmatched junction bases numbered 13, after V lost 1 base and J lost 4 bases. This CDR3 is 18 amino acids long. CDR1 MNHNS and CDR2 SASEGT come from the germline V gene. CDR3 protein: CASSEDPSQGAVAETQYF. CDR3 nucleotide sequence: TGTGCCAGCAGTGAAGACCCATCACAGGGGGCAGTGGCAGAGACCCAGTACTTC.

The chain uses TRBV15 and TRBJ2-3, with TRBD2 matching 9 bases. The CDR3 length is 18 residues. With V trimmed by 5 bases and J by 4 bases, 16 bases remained unmatched. CDR1 is LNHNV and CDR2 is YYDKDF in the germline V gene (reference sequence). The CDR3 DNA is TGTGCCACCAGCCGACGACCGGCGGCGGGAGGGCCAGCAGATACGCAGTATTTT. This translates into CATSRRPAAGGPADTQYF.

The chain is built from TRBV7-3 and TRBJ2-1; TRBD1 matches at 7 bases. Germline-derived CDR1 and CDR2 are SGHTA and FQGTGA. The CDR3 loop spans 13 amino acids. V gave up 6 bases and J gave up 5 bases; unmatched junction bases: 4. CDR3 in amino acids: CASSPGQNNEQFF. CDR3 nucleotides: TGTGCCAGCAGTCCGGGACAGAACAATGAGCAGTTCTTC.

The chain uses TRBV19 and TRBJ1-5; a possible D gene is TRBD1 (6 bases). Germline CDR1 and CDR2: LNHDA and SQIVND (reference sequence). The CDR3 sequence is 17 residues long. V dropped 7 bases and J dropped 0 bases, with 19 bases sitting between them. CDR3 amino acids: CASIRTGTRYSNQPQHF. For the CDR3, the DNA is TGTGCCAGTATCCGGACCGGGACAAGATATAGCAATCAGCCCCAGCATTTT.

The chain carries TRBV2 and TRBJ2-1; the match to TRBD2 covers 15 bases. The junction had 9 bases not matched to a gene; V was cut back by 8 bases and J by 4 bases. Germline CDR1 is SNHLY and CDR2 is FYNNEI. This CDR3 has 17 amino acids. In DNA, the CDR3 is TGTGCCAGCCGGACTAGCGGGAGGGGCAGGGCGTACAATGAGCAGTTCTTC. Its protein product is CASRTSGRGRAYNEQFF. Combining the CDR3 with reference TRBV2 and TRBJ2-1 gives the whole variable domain EPEVTQTPSHQVTQMGQEVILRCVPISNHLYFYWYRQILGQKVEFLVSFYNNEISEKSEIFDDQFSVERPDGSNFTLKIRSTKLEDSAMYFCASRTSGRGRAYNEQFFGPGTRLTVL.

The chain is built from TRBV12-3 or TRBV12-4 and TRBJ1-2; D may be TRBD1 (5 bases). The V gene lost 2 bases and the J gene lost 4 bases, with 8 bases spanning the gap. The CDR3 loop spans 13 amino acids. The CDR3 protein is CASSLRQSYGYTF. DNA for the CDR3: TGTGCCAGCAGTTTACGACAGTCCTATGGCTACACCTTC.

The chain couples TRBV27 to TRBJ1-5; 10 bases agree with TRBD1. This CDR3 comprises 18 residues. Germline V CDR1 and CDR2: MNHEY, SMNVEV (reference sequence). With V trimmed by 1 base and J by 5 bases, 11 bases remained unmatched. The DNA for the CDR3 is TGTGCCAGCAGTTTATTGGGGACAGGGGATAAACTGGATCAGCCCCAGCATTTT. Residues: CASSLLGTGDKLDQPQHF.

The gene calls are TRBV5-1 and TRBJ2-3; the match to TRBD2 covers 8 bases. The V gene's germline CDR1 is SGHRS and CDR2 YFSETQ. Trimming cost V 7 bases and J 2 bases; bases outside gene matches: 12. This CDR3 has 16 amino acids. The CDR3 coding sequence is TGCGCCAGCGCGGGGGTGGTAGCGGGACCCACAGATACGCAGTATTTT. It translates to CASAGVVAGPTDTQYF.

This chain uses TRBV28 with TRBJ2-7, with TRBD2 as a possible D gene (5 bases). CDR1 MDHEN and CDR2 SYDVKM come from the germline V gene. The CDR3 is made up of 13 amino acids. V gave up 3 bases and J gave up 3 bases, with 9 bases separating them. The CDR3 spells CASSLTDYYEQYF. The DNA of the CDR3 is TGTGCCAGCAGTTTGACTGACTACTACGAGCAGTACTTC.

This sequence joins TRBV27 and TRBJ2-7; the D gene is possibly TRBD1 (5 bases). The CDR3 totals 14 residues. CDR1 and CDR2 (germline): MNHEY, SMNVEV (reference sequence). Trimming cost V 4 bases and J 4 bases, with 14 bases left between them. The CDR3 DNA is TGTGCCAGCAGTTATCAGGGCCAGTATTACGAGCAGTACTTC. It specifies CASSYQGQYYEQYF.

The chain links TRBV5-1 to TRBJ2-5; 7 positions agree with TRBD2. V was pared by 7 bases and J by 4 bases, with 1 base of the junction left unmatched. Looked up from germline, CDR1 is SGHRS and CDR2 is YFSETQ. The CDR3 is 11 residues long. CDR3 loop: CASGGGETQYF. The CDR3 DNA reads TGCGCCAGCGGCGGGGGAGAGACCCAGTACTTC.

This chain links TRBV9 with TRBJ2-7; possibly TRBD2 for D (5 bases). Looked up from germline, CDR1 is SGDLS and CDR2 is YYNGEE. V lost 3 bases, J lost 4 bases, and 11 bases lay in between. The CDR3 length is 13 residues. The DNA for the CDR3 is TGTGCCAGCAGCGGCGGGTCGGGGTACGAGCAGTACTTC. As protein: CASSGGSGYEQYF.

This clone has a handful of counts. The chain couples TRBV7-2 to TRBJ2-7; D call uncertain. The CDR3 is made up of 14 amino acids. CDR1 is SGHTA, CDR2 FQGNSA, per germline. V was pared by 5 bases and J by 0 bases, with 11 bases between. CDR3 sequence: CASSPALSSYEQYF. The CDR3 DNA sequence: TGTGCCAGCAGCCCCGCCCTTAGCTCCTACGAGCAGTACTTC.

This chain joins TRBV7-2 and TRBJ2-5; weak D call: TRBD1 (6 bases). Germline CDR1 reads SGHTA; CDR2 reads FQGNSA. The CDR3 runs 17 residues. The V end was cut by 6 bases, the J end by 1 base, with 21 bases between. The CDR3 is CASSYRDKVGGQETQYF. In DNA form, the CDR3 reads TGTGCCAGCAGTTATCGTGATAAAGTAGGGGGCCAAGAGACCCAGTACTTC.